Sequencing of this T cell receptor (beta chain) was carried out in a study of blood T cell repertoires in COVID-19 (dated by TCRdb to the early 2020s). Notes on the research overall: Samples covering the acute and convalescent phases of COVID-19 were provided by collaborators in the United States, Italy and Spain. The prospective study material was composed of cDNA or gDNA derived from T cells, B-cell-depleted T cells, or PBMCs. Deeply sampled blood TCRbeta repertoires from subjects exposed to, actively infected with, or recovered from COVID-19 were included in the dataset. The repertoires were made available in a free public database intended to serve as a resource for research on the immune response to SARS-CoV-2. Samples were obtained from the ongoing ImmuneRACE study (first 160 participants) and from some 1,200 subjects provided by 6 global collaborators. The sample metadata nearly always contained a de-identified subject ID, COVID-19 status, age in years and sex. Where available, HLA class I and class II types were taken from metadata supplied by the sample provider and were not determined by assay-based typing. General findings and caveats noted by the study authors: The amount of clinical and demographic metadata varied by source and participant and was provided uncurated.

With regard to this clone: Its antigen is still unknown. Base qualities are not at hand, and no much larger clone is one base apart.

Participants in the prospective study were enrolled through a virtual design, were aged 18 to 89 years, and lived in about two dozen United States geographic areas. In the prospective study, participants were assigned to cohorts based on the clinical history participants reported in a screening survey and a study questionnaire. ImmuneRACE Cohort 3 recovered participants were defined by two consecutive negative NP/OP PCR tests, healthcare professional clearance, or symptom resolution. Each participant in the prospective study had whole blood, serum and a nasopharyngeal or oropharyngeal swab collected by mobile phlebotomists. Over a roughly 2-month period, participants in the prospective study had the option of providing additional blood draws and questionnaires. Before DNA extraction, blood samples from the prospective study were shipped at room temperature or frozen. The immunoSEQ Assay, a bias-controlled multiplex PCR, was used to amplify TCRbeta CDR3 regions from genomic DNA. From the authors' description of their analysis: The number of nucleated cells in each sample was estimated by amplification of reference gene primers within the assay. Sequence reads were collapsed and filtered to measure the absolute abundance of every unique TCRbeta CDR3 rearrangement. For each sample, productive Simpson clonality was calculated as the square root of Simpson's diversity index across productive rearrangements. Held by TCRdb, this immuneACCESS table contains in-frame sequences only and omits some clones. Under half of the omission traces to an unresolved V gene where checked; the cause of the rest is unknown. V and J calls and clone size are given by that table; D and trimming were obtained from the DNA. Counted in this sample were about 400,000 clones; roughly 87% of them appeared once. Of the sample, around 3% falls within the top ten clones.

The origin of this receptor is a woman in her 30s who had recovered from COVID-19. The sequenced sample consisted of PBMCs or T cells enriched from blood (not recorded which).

The CDR3 sequence is CASSLQWRGSNEQFF. The DNA sequence is given as TGTGCCAGCAGTCTGCAGTGGCGGGGGAGCAATGAGCAGTTCTTC. The chain employs TRBV27 and TRBJ2-1; 7 middle bases align to TRBD2. The germline V gene (reference sequence) yields MNHEY for CDR1 and SMNVEV for CDR2. From the cysteine up to the phenylalanine, the CDR3 has a length of 15 residues. Only CDR3 DNA is held: 45 bases, read in frame from base 1. V is pruned by 5 bases and J by 6 bases, leaving 10 bases of the junction without a gene match.